The TCR beta chain under discussion was sequenced for a study of CD8 T cells in ankylosing spondylitis. TCRdb recomputed calls from the 5' RACE reads with MiXCR, one row per CDR3 protein. The sample contains about 88,000 distinct CDR3 sequences, roughly 30% of which appear only once. Study-wide results and caveats: Reportedly, matched ankylosing spondylitis synovial fluid was significantly enriched for disease-linked clones.

This clonotype was counted a few times. Antigen specificity is unknown. Trimming pared 0 bases from V and 0 bases from J, leaving 10 bases between. The germline gives CDR1 SGHKS, CDR2 YYEKEE (reference sequence). The CDR3 totals 16 residues. Sequencing was performed on blood, either unsorted or a sorted T cell fraction (not recorded which). This clonotype was obtained from a male donor with ankylosing spondylitis or in good health (not recorded which). The V gene is TRBV5-5, the J gene TRBJ1-3, with a weak D call TRBD1 (5 bases). The CDR3 sequence: CASSLAGGSSGNTIYF. CDR3 bases: TGTGCCAGCAGCTTGGCTGGGGGGAGCTCTGGAAACACCATATATTTT. The whole variable domain, remainder taken from reference TRBV5-5 and TRBJ1-3, is DAGVTQSPTHLIKTRGQQVTLRCSPISGHKSVSWYQQVLGQGPQFIFQYYEKEERGRGNFPDRFSARQFPNYSSELNVNALLLGDSALYLCASSLAGGSSGNTIYFGEGSWLTVV.